The source of this T cell receptor (beta chain) is a study of memory CD4+ T cells and cytomegalovirus serostatus. Overall study: This sample comes from healthy Belgian adults, under 10 CMV seropositive, around 26 seronegative.

Single viable CD3+CD4+CD8-CD45RO+ cells were sorted as the memory CD4+ T cells. Germline values: CDR1 KGHSH, CDR2 LQKENI. This CDR3 has 16 amino acids. After removal of 3 bases from V and 1 base from J, the junction contained 6 bases not matched to a gene. This table comes from immunoSEQ multiplex PCR, and its TCRdb copy is limited to in-frame clones, with some not included. The sample includes around 25,000 clones, 60% to 85% of them seen just once. This receptor was identified in an adult in good health and CMV-seronegative. This rearrangement joins TRBV18 to TRBJ1-1, with 9 bases aligning to TRBD1. The specimen was memory CD4+ T cells from blood. CDR3 nucleotide sequence: TGTGCCAGCTCACCCCTCGGACAGGGGCAGAACACTGAAGCTTTCTTT. It yields the protein CASSPLGQGQNTEAFF.